These 3 T cell receptor beta chains were all obtained from the same sample, sequenced in a study of human T cells and chemical hapten exposure. In TCRdb, the RACE reads were re-called with MiXCR into one record per CDR3 protein. Of 85,000 to 100,000 distinct CDR3 sequences listed, approximately 11% are singletons. Time point of the sample: patch test 2, 6 weeks after DPC sensitization. Stated treatment: therapeutic diphenylcyclopropenone sensitization with weekly scalp DPC. Specimen: whole blood, collected in connection with sensitization to the hapten diphenylcyclopropenone (DPC). The receptors come from a man in his forties or fifties with alopecia areata. Some clones in this sample may be carry-over from other donors' samples.

This clonotype showed up just a few times. This sequence joins TRBV6-2 or TRBV6-3 and TRBJ2-7, with D possibly being TRBD1 (6 bases). This CDR3 contains 14 residues. V lost 4 bases and J 0 bases, leaving 10 bases between the germline ends. In germline, CDR1 is MNHEY, CDR2 SVGEGT. The CDR3 nucleotides read TGTGCCAGCAGTTCGACAGGAAGCTCCTACGAGCAGTACTTC. It is translated as CASSSTGSSYEQYF.

This clonotype turned up a few times. The rearrangement uses TRBV30 and TRBJ1-4; D may be TRBD1 (5 bases). The V end lost 4 bases, the J end lost 1 base, and 10 bases lay between the germline ends. Germline V gene lookup returns CDR1 GTSNPN and CDR2 SVGIG (reference sequence). The CDR3 runs 14 residues. The CDR3 here is CAWKGPGTNEKLFF. Written as DNA, the CDR3 is TGTGCCTGGAAGGGACCCGGAACTAATGAAAAACTGTTTTTT. Full variable domain (outside the CDR3, taken from reference TRBV30 and TRBJ1-4): SQTIHQWPATLVQPVGSPLSLECTVEGTSNPNLYWYRQAAGRGLQLLFYSVGIGQISSEVPQNLSASRPQDRQFILSSKKLLLSDSGFYLCAWKGPGTNEKLFFGSGTQLSVL.

This clonotype was recorded only once. This sequence joins TRBV12-3 or TRBV12-4 and TRBJ2-2; 13 positions match TRBD2. The ends lost 5 bases at V and 7 bases at J; junction bases unmatched: 4. CDR3 length: 15 residues. The CDR3: CASSPGTSGIGELFF. Written as DNA, the CDR3 is TGTGCCAGCAGTCCGGGGACTAGCGGGATCGGGGAGCTGTTTTTT.